Listed below are T cell receptor beta chains from one sample, sequenced in a study of shared clonotypes between healthy human individuals. The assay was immunoSEQ multiplex PCR, and TCRdb's table has in-frame clones only and misses some. The repertoire has around 180,000 clones, about 93% of them found once; the top ten carry 0.067%. Material for sequencing was naive CD4+ T cells sorted from blood. These receptors came from a woman under 40 in good health. Both conserved end residues are part of each CDR3. Fields, in order: clone size, V gene, J gene, D gene, CDR3 DNA, CDR3 protein. D genes are given only for firm matches. Size is stated for part of the rows, as once, few or many counts, or as a class when the clone is expanded.

>.|TRBV7-3|TRBJ1-1|.
TGTGCCAGCAGGACTACAGGGTCCACTGAAGCTTTCTTT
CASRTTGSTEAFF
>once|TRBV5-6|TRBJ1-4|.
TGTGCCAGCAGCTTGGACAGGGTAGGCGAAAAACTGTTTTTT
CASSLDRVGEKLFF
>.|TRBV5-6|TRBJ2-7|.
TGTGCCAGCAGCTTGGCCGGTAGGAGGTACGAGCAGTACTTC
CASSLAGRRYEQYF
>.|TRBV29-1|TRBJ1-1|.
TGCAGCGTTCCTCAAGCTGAAGCTTTCTTT
CSVPQAEAFF
>.|TRBV27|TRBJ2-2|TRBD2
TGTGCCAGCAGTCTTGGGCTCGGGGGGAGTTATGGGGAGCTGTTTTTT
CASSLGLGGSYGELFF
>.|TRBV28|TRBJ2-7|.
TGTGCCAGCAGTTTAAGTCTTGACAACTCCTACGAGCAGTACTTC
CASSLSLDNSYEQYF
>.|TRBV28|TRBJ2-7|.
TGTGCCAGCAGTTCGTCCGGGACGGAGCAGTACGAGCAGTACTTC
CASSSSGTEQYEQYF
>once|TRBV15|TRBJ1-2|.
TGTGCCACCAGCAGAGATAAACTACAGTACTATGGCTACACCTTC
CATSRDKLQYYGYTF
>.|TRBV28|TRBJ2-7|TRBD2
TGTGCCAGCACCGGGGGAGGGACCTACGAGCAGTACTTC
CASTGGGTYEQYF
>.|TRBV28|TRBJ2-7|TRBD1
TGTGCCAGCAGTTTGGACAGGGCTTACGAGCAGTACTTC
CASSLDRAYEQYF
>.|TRBV2|TRBJ1-2|.
TGTGCCAGCAGTGCCGGGATTAACTATGGCTACACCTTC
CASSAGINYGYTF
>few|TRBV5-5|TRBJ1-5|.
TGTGCCAGCAGCTTGGGGGGTCGCCAGCCCCAGCATTTT
CASSLGGRQPQHF
>.|TRBV7-6|TRBJ2-2|.
TGTGCCAGCAGCCGCGGGACACCGAACACCGGGGAGCTGTTTTTT
CASSRGTPNTGELFF
>once|TRBV7-2|TRBJ2-1|.
TGTGCCAGCAGCTTGCCAGGGTTGGCCAATGAGCAGTTCTTC
CASSLPGLANEQFF
>.|TRBV2|TRBJ1-6|.
TGTGCCAGCAGTGGGACAGCAGATAATTCACCCCTCCACTTT
CASSGTADNSPLHF
>.|TRBV11-2|TRBJ2-1|.
TGTGCCAGCAGCTTGCTATTGGGGAGCTCCTACAATGAGCAGTTCTTC
CASSLLLGSSYNEQFF
>.|TRBV7-9|TRBJ2-7|TRBD1
TGTGCCAGCAGCCTGGGGAGACAGGGCTACGAGCAGTACTTC
CASSLGRQGYEQYF
>.|TRBV7-8|TRBJ2-5|TRBD2
TGTGCCAGCAGCTTAGTCAGGACTAGCGGGAGGGCGGGAGAGACCCAGTACTTC
CASSLVRTSGRAGETQYF
>once|TRBV7-8|TRBJ2-7|.
TGTGCCAGCAGCTTAGCCCCCGGGAGCGGGCACTCCTACGAGCAGTACTTC
CASSLAPGSGHSYEQYF
>.|TRBV7-2|TRBJ2-7|TRBD1
TGTGCCAGCAGCACCGGACAGGGTGGCGAGCAGTACTTC
CASSTGQGGEQYF
>.|TRBV15|TRBJ2-7|.
TGTGCCACCAGCGCCCGCCGGGACTCCTACGAGCAGTACTTC
CATSARRDSYEQYF
>.|TRBV19|TRBJ2-7|TRBD1
TGTGCCAGTAGTATTGGGACAGGGGCTCCGTACGAGCAGTACTTC
CASSIGTGAPYEQYF
>.|TRBV5-4|TRBJ2-2|TRBD2
TGTGCCAGCAGCTTGGACATAGCGGGAGGGCCCGCGAACACCGGGGAGCTGTTTTTT
CASSLDIAGGPANTGELFF
>.|TRBV4-1|TRBJ1-2|.
TGCGCCAGCAGCCCCTGGGGAATTACTAACTATGGCTACACCTTC
CASSPWGITNYGYTF
>.|TRBV6-6|TRBJ2-1|TRBD2
TGTGCCAGCGAAAAGGGAGCGGGGAGCAATGAGCAGTTCTTC
CASEKGAGSNEQFF
>few|TRBV6-5|TRBJ1-2|.
TGTGCCAGCAGTTATGGGGTTAACTATGGCTACACCTTC
CASSYGVNYGYTF
>.|TRBV28|TRBJ1-5|.
TGTGCCAGCAGTTTGGAGGTTAGCAGTCAGCCCCAGCATTTT
CASSLEVSSQPQHF
>.|TRBV6-1|TRBJ2-7|.
TGTGCCAGCAGTGAACGGGTTCAGGGCTGGGTCTCCTACGAGCAGTACTTC
CASSERVQGWVSYEQYF
>.|TRBV2|TRBJ2-7|TRBD2
TGTGCCAGCAGTACCGGGAGGGGGAGCTCCTACGAGCAGTACTTC
CASSTGRGSSYEQYF
>.|TRBV5-6|TRBJ1-2|.
TGTGCCAGCAGCGATCCGGGACTTTATGGCTACACCTTC
CASSDPGLYGYTF
>.|TRBV7-9|TRBJ2-7|.
TGTGCCAGCAGCTTAGGGTCAGGGGGGATCGCCTACGAGCAGTACTTC
CASSLGSGGIAYEQYF
>.|TRBV5-6|TRBJ2-7|.
TGTGCCAGCAGCTGGGGGTATGAGCAGTACTTC
CASSWGYEQYF
>.|TRBV28|TRBJ1-5|.
TGTGCCAGCAGTTATATAGGGTCTACGGATTTGAACCAGCCCCAGCATTTT
CASSYIGSTDLNQPQHF
>once|TRBV5-1|TRBJ2-1|TRBD2
TGCGCCAGCAGGCAGGCGGGAGATACGGGTGAGCAGTTCTTC
CASRQAGDTGEQFF
>.|TRBV9|TRBJ2-7|TRBD1
TGTGCCAGCAGCCCACGACAGGGGGCGAGGTACGAGCAGTACTTC
CASSPRQGARYEQYF
>.|TRBV5-6|TRBJ2-7|.
TGTGCCAGCAGCGAACGACTTCTCCCAGGCCGCTACGAGCAGTACTTC
CASSERLLPGRYEQYF
>.|TRBV28|TRBJ1-1|.
TGTGCCAGCAGGCCTCATTCGGGGGGGGTGGCTAGAGCTTTCTTT
CASRPHSGGVARAFF
>.|TRBV19|TRBJ2-1|TRBD2
TGTGCCAGTAGTATCGGGCCTGGACTAGCGGGTGGGGCTGAGCAGTTCTTC
CASSIGPGLAGGAEQFF
>.|TRBV6-6|TRBJ1-2|.
TGTGCCAGCGAACCCTACTCGAGTTATGGCTACACCTTC
CASEPYSSYGYTF
>.|TRBV29-1|TRBJ1-1|.
TGCAGCTTTAATAGAGAGCTAAACACTGAAGCTTTCTTT
CSFNRELNTEAFF
>.|TRBV28|TRBJ2-1|.
TGTGCCAGCGGATTGGATGAGCAGTTCTTC
CASGLDEQFF
>.|TRBV10-1|TRBJ1-4|TRBD1
TGCGCCAGCAGTGAAGGGACAGGGCCTGAAAAACTGTTTTTT
CASSEGTGPEKLFF
>once|TRBV25-1|TRBJ1-1|.
TGTGCCAGCGGGACCGAGAAAGCTTTCTTT
CASGTEKAFF
>.|TRBV14|TRBJ2-2|.
TGTGCCAGCAGCCAAGATATCGGCGCCGCCACCGGGGAGCTGTTTTTT
CASSQDIGAATGELFF
>.|TRBV7-6|TRBJ2-7|.
TGTGCCAGCAGCGCGACCCACTACGAGCAGTACTTC
CASSATHYEQYF
>.|TRBV28|TRBJ1-1|.
TGTGCCAGCAGTTCGGTAGTCTGGGGCAATGAAGCTTTCTTT
CASSSVVWGNEAFF